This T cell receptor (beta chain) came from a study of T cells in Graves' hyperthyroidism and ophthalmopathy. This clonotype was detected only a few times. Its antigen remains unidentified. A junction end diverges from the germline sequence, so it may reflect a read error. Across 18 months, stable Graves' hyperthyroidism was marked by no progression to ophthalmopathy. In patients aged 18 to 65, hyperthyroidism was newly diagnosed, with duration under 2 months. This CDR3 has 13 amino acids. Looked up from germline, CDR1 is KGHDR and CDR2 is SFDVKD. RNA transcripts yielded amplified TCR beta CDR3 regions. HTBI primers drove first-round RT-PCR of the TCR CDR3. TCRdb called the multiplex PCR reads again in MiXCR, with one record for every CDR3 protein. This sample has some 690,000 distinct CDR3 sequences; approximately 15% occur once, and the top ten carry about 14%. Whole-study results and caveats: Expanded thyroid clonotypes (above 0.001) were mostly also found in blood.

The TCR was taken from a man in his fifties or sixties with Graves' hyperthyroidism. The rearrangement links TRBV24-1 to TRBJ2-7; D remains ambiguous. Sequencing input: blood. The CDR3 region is CATSDGSYYEQCF. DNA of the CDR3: TGTGCCACCAGTGACGGCAGTTACTACGAGCAGTGCTTC.